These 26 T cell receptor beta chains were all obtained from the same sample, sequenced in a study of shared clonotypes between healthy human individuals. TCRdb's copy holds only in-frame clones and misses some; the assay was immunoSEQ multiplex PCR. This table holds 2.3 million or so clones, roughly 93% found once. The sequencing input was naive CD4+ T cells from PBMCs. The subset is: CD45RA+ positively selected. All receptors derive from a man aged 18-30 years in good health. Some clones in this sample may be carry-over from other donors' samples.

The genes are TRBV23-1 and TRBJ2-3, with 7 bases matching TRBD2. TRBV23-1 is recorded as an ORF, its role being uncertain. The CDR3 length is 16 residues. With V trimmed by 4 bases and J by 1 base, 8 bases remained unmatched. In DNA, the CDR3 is TGCGCCAGCAGTCGCGAAACTGGGGGGGGCACAGATACGCAGTATTTT. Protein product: CASSRETGGGTDTQYF.

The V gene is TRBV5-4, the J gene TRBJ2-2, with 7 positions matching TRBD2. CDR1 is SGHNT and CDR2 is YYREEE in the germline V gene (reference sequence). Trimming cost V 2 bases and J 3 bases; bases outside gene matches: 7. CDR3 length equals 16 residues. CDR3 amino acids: CASSLRDYQDTGELFF. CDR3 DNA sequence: TGTGCCAGCAGCTTACGGGACTACCAAGACACCGGGGAGCTGTTTTTT.

CDR3 DNA sequence: TGCAGCGGCGGGACAGCGGCCTACGAGCAGTACTTC. Translating it yields CSGGTAAYEQYF. The chain employs TRBV29-1 and TRBJ2-7, with D perhaps TRBD1 (7 bases). This CDR3 comprises 12 residues. The germline V and J ends were trimmed by 7 bases and 2 bases, with 12 bases remaining between them. Germline values: CDR1 SQVTM, CDR2 ANQGSEA.

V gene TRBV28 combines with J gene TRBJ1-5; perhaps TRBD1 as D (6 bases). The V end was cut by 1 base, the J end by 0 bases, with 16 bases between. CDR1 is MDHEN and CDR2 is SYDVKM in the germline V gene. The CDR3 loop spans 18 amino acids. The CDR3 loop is CASSLYLTGIYSNQPQHF. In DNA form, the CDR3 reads TGTGCCAGCAGTTTATACCTGACAGGCATCTATAGCAATCAGCCCCAGCATTTT. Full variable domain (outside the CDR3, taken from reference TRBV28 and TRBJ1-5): DVKVTQSSRYLVKRTGEKVFLECVQDMDHENMFWYRQDPGLGLRLIYFSYDVKMKEKGDIPEGYSVSREKKERFSLILESASTNQTSMYLCASSLYLTGIYSNQPQHFGDGTRLSIL.

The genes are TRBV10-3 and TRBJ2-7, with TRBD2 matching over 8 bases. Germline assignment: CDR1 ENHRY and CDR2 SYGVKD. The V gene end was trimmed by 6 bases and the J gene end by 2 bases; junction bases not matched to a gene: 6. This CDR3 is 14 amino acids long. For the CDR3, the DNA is TGTGCCATCAGCTCAGGACTAGCAGCCTACGAGCAGTACTTC. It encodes CAISSGLAAYEQYF.

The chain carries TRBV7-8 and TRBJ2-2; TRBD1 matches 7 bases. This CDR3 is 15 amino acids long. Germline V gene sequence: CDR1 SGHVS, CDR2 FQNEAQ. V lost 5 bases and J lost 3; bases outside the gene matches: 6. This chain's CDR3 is CASSPGQVDTGELFF. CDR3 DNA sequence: TGTGCCAGCAGCCCAGGACAGGTCGACACCGGGGAGCTGTTTTTT.

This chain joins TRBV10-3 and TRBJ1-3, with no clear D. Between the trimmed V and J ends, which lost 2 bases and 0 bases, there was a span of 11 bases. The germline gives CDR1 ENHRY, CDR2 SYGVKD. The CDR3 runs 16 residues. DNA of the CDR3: TGTGCCATCAGTGAGACACGGACGAGCTCTGGAAACACCATATATTTT. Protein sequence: CAISETRTSSGNTIYF.

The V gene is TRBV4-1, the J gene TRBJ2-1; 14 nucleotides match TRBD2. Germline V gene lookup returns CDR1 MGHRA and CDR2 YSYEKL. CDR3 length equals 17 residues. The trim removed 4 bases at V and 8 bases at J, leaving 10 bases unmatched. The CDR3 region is CASSPLPRLAGGYEQFF. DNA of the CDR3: TGCGCCAGCAGCCCTCTACCTAGACTAGCGGGAGGGTATGAGCAGTTCTTC.

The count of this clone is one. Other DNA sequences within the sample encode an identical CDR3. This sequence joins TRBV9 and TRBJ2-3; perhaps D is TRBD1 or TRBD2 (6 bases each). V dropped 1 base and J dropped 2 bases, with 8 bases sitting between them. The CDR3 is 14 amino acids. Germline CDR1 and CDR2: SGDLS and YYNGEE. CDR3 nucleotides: TGTGCCAGCAGCGTAAGGGGGGACACAGATACGCAGTATTTT. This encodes CASSVRGDTDTQYF.

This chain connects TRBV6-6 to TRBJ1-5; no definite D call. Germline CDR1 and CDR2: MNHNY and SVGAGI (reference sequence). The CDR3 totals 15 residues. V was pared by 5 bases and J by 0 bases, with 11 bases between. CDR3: CASSPSLNSNQPQHF. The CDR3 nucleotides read TGTGCCAGCAGTCCCAGCCTAAATAGCAATCAGCCCCAGCATTTT.

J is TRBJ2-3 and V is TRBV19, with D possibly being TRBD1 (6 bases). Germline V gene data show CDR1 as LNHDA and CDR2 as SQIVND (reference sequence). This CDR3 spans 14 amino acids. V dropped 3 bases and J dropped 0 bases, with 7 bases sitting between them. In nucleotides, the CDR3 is TGTGCCAGTAGTATCAGGGGTAGCACAGATACGCAGTATTTT. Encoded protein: CASSIRGSTDTQYF.

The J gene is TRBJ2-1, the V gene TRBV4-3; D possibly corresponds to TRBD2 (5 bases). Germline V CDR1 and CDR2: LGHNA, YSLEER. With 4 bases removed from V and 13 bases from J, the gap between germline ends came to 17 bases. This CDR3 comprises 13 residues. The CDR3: CASSLRGAGIQFF. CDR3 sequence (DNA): TGCGCCAGCAGCCTCCGAGGAGCCGGGATCCAGTTCTTC.

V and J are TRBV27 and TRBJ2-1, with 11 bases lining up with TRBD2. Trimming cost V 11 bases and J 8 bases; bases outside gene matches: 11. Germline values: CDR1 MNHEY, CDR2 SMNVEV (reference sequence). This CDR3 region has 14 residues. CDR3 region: CARPRLAGIHEQFF. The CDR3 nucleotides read TGTGCCCGACCGAGACTAGCGGGAATCCATGAGCAGTTCTTC.

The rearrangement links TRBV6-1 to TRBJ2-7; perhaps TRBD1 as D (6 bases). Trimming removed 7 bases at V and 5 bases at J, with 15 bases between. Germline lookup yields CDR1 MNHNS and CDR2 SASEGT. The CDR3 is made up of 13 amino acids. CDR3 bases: TGTGCCAGCAACAGGGTGCGGTCTCACGAGCAGTACTTC. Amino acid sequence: CASNRVRSHEQYF.

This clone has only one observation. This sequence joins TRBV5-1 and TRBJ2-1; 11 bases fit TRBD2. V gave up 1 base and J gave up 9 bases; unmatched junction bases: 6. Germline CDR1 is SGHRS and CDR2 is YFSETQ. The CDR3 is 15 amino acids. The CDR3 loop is CASSLISGRESEQFF. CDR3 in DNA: TGCGCCAGCAGCTTGATTAGCGGGAGGGAAAGTGAGCAGTTCTTC.

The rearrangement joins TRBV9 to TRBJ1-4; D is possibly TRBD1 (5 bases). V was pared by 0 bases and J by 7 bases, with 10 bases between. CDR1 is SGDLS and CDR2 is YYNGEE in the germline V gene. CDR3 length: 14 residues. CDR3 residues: CASSVVGGTEKLFF. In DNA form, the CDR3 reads TGTGCCAGCAGCGTAGTCGGGGGGACTGAAAAACTGTTTTTT.

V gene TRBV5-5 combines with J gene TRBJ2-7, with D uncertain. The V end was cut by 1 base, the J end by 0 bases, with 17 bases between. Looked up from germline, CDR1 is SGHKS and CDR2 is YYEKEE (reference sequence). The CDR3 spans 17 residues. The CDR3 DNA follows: TGTGCCAGCAGCTTGAATTTACAAGCGCCCAGCTCCTACGAGCAGTACTTC. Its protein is CASSLNLQAPSSYEQYF.

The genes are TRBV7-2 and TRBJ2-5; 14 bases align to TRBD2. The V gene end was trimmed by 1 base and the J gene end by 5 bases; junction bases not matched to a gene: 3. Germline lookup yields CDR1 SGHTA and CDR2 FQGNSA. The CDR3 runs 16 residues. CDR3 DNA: TGTGCCAGCAGCTTAGTGGGGACTAGCGGGAGTGAGACCCAGTACTTC. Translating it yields CASSLVGTSGSETQYF.

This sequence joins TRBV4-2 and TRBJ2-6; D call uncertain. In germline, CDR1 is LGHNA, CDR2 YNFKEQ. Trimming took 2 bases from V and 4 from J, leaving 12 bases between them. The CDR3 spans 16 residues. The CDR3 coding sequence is TGTGCCAGCAGCCAATCTTCGGTGAGGGGGGCCAACGTCCTGACTTTC. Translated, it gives CASSQSSVRGANVLTF.

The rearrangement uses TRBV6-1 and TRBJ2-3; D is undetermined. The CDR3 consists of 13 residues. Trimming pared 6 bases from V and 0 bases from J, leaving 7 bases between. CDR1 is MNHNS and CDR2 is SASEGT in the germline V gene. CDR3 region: CASRAISTDTQYF. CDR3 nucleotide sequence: TGTGCCAGCAGGGCTATAAGCACAGATACGCAGTATTTT.

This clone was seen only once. As DNA, the CDR3 is TGTGCCAGCAGTCGGGGGCAGTCGGACCAGCCCCAGCATTTT. Protein product: CASSRGQSDQPQHF. The chain has TRBV6-5 and TRBJ1-5, with D perhaps matching TRBD1 (6 bases). The CDR3 length is 14 residues. Germline loops: CDR1 MNHEY, CDR2 SVGAGI. Trimming shortened V by 5 bases and J by 7 bases, and 15 bases separated the two germline ends.

The CDR3 coding sequence is TGCGCCAGCAGCGACGATAAAAGCGGAAACATTCAGTACTTC. Its protein product is CASSDDKSGNIQYF. The rearrangement uses TRBV5-1 and TRBJ2-4, with D maybe TRBD2 (5 bases). The CDR3 sequence is 14 residues long. V was trimmed by 4 bases and J by 6 bases, leaving 14 bases between them. In germline, CDR1 is SGHRS, CDR2 YFSETQ.

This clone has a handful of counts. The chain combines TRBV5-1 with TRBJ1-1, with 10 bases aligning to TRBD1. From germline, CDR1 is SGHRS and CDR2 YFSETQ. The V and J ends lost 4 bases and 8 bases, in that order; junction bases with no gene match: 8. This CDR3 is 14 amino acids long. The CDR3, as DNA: TGCGCCAGCAGCGTTGGGACAGGGGAAACCGAAGCTTTCTTT. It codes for CASSVGTGETEAFF.

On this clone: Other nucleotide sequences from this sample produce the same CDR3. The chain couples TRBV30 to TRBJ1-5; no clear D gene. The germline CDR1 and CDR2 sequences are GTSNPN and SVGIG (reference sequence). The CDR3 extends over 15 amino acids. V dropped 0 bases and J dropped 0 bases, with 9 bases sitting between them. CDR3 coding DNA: TGTGCCTGGAGTGTGGGATCCTATAGCAATCAGCCCCAGCATTTT. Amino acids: CAWSVGSYSNQPQHF.

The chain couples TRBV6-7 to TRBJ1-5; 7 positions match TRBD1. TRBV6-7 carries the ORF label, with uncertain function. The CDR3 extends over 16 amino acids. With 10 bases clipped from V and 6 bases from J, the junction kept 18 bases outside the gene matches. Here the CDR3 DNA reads TGTGCCACCTCAAAACGAACCGGGACAGAAAGTCAGCCCCAGCATTTT. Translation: CATSKRTGTESQPQHF.

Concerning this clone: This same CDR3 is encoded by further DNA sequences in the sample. The CDR3: CASSSGLAGHNEQFF. The CDR3 DNA reads TGCGCCAGCAGTTCCGGACTAGCGGGACACAATGAGCAGTTCTTC. The V gene is TRBV5-1, the J gene TRBJ2-1, with 12 bases identical to TRBD2. Per the germline V gene, CDR1 is SGHRS and CDR2 is YFSETQ. The V gene end was trimmed by 5 bases and the J gene end by 5 bases; junction bases not matched to a gene: 5. The CDR3 loop spans 15 amino acids.